This paragraph covers one T cell receptor (beta chain) sequence. Amplified TCR beta CDR3 regions derived from RNA transcripts. The TCR CDR3 was amplified in a first-round RT-PCR using the HTBI primer set. TCRdb reprocessed the multiplex PCR reads with MiXCR, giving one entry per CDR3 protein. Counted here are 360,000 or so distinct CDR3 sequences, around 15% occurring once; the ten biggest clones make up roughly 19%. This record comes from a study of T cells in Graves' hyperthyroidism and ophthalmopathy. Individuals with ophthalmopathy presented a Clinical Activity Score of at least 3, a NOSPECS grade of at least 4 and a duration under 3 months. A patient was excluded if there was uncontrolled infection, other autoimmune disease, pregnancy or lactation. Thyroid ultrasound and orbital computed tomography, with clinical symptoms and serum thyroxine and TRAb, informed diagnoses. The PBMCs were taken from less than 11 ml of fresh peripheral blood.

CDR1 and CDR2 (germline): SGHDT, YYEEEE. Between the trimmed V and J ends, which lost 4 bases and 6 bases, there was a span of 13 bases. The CDR3 sequence is 13 residues long. Sequencing input: blood. This clonotype was obtained from a woman aged 55-69 years with Graves' ophthalmopathy. J is TRBJ1-2 and V is TRBV5-6, with a weak D call TRBD1 (6 bases). This chain's CDR3 is CASSPARGNGYTF. As DNA, the CDR3 is TGTGCCAGCAGCCCGGCGAGGGGGAATGGCTACACCTTC.